A single sample is the source of the 21 T cell receptor beta chains below, sequenced in a study of blood T cell repertoires in COVID-19. Some clones are missing from TCRdb's copy, which holds only in-frame ones; the method was immunoSEQ multiplex PCR. Seen here are 200,000 to 250,000 clones, roughly nine tenths observed once, and the top ten hold roughly 2%. What was sequenced was peripheral blood. Receptors originate from a woman between 45 and 60 years old with acute or convalescent COVID-19.

The chain is built from TRBV19 and TRBJ2-7, with a tentative D call TRBD1 (6 bases). V was clipped by 6 bases and J by 3 bases, with 18 bases between them. Germline V gene sequence: CDR1 LNHDA, CDR2 SQIVND (reference sequence). CDR3 size: 15 residues. CDR3 in DNA: TGTGCCAGTAGCCCTTCGACAGGCCCACTCTACGAGCAGTACTTC. This sequence encodes CASSPSTGPLYEQYF.

The rearrangement uses TRBV6-4 and TRBJ1-1; weak D call: TRBD1 (5 bases). Trimming took off 3 bases at V and 5 bases at J, with 19 bases between the two ends. Per germline, CDR1 MRHNA and CDR2 SNTAGT. This CDR3 contains 16 residues. The CDR3, as DNA: TGTGCCAGCAGTGATCAAGGGGCCCTAATAAGAACTGAAGCTTTCTTT. Amino acids: CASSDQGALIRTEAFF.

The chain has TRBV4-3 and TRBJ2-2; 9 positions match TRBD2. Germline values: CDR1 LGHNA, CDR2 YSLEER. This CDR3 is 17 amino acids long. V lost 3 bases, J lost 0 bases, and 5 bases stayed unmatched. This CDR3 is CASSHGIAGANTGELFF. As DNA, the CDR3 is TGCGCCAGCAGCCACGGTATAGCGGGAGCGAACACCGGGGAGCTGTTTTTT.

This chain uses TRBV2 with TRBJ1-4, with 8 bases matching TRBD1. This CDR3 is 15 amino acids long. Per the germline V gene, CDR1 is SNHLY and CDR2 is FYNNEI. Unmatched junction bases numbered 5, after V lost 6 bases and J lost 2 bases. The CDR3 here is CASRTGEGTNEKLFF. CDR3 DNA sequence: TGTGCCAGCAGGACAGGGGAGGGGACTAATGAAAAACTGTTTTTT.

The chain is built from TRBV7-3 and TRBJ2-5, with 16 bases that match TRBD2. Trimming cost V 5 bases and J 2 bases; bases outside gene matches: 5. CDR3 size: 17 residues. Germline V lookup: CDR1 SGHTA, CDR2 FQGTGA. CDR3 coding DNA: TGTGCCAGCAGCCCGGGGACTAGCGGGGGGGCACAAGAGACCCAGTACTTC. Amino acids: CASSPGTSGGAQETQYF.

The chain carries TRBV4-3 and TRBJ2-3; 9 nucleotides line up with TRBD1. Trimming took 1 base from V and 5 from J; bases not matched to a gene: 4. This CDR3 spans 15 amino acids. The germline CDR1 and CDR2 sequences are LGHNA and YSLEER. The CDR3 nucleotides read TGCGCCAGCAGCCAAGGGACAGGGGCGGGAGATACGCAGTATTTT. Protein: CASSQGTGAGDTQYF.

V is TRBV18 and J is TRBJ1-1, with 7 bases that match TRBD1. Germline assignment: CDR1 KGHSH and CDR2 LQKENI. The J segment lost 1 base and the V segment lost 2 bases, leaving 1 base of the junction unmatched. The CDR3 loop spans 14 amino acids. For the CDR3, the DNA is TGTGCCAGCTCACCAAAGGGGGCGAACACTGAAGCTTTCTTT. Translation: CASSPKGANTEAFF.

To note about this clone: This specimen includes other DNA sequences encoding the same CDR3. The V gene is TRBV7-2, the J gene TRBJ2-5, with 7 nucleotides matching TRBD2. This CDR3 contains 15 residues. The V and J ends lost 1 base and 4 bases, in that order; junction bases with no gene match: 6. Germline V gives CDR1 SGHTA, CDR2 FQGNSA. CDR3 residues: CASSLGLAEGETQYF. The CDR3 nucleotides read TGTGCCAGCAGCTTAGGGCTAGCGGAAGGAGAGACCCAGTACTTC.

This CDR3 reads CASSPPSFTDTQYF. In nucleotides, the CDR3 is TGTGCCAGCTCACCACCGAGTTTCACAGATACGCAGTATTTT. The chain employs TRBV18 and TRBJ2-3; D is ambiguous. The CDR3 is 14 amino acids. Germline values: CDR1 KGHSH, CDR2 LQKENI. V was trimmed by 0 bases and J by 2 bases, leaving 6 bases between them.

This rearrangement joins TRBV30 to TRBJ2-7; D perhaps matches TRBD2 (6 bases). This CDR3 comprises 12 residues. Germline V gene data show CDR1 as GTSNPN and CDR2 as SVGIG (reference sequence). V gave up 4 bases and J gave up 6 bases, with 13 bases separating them. CDR3 coding DNA: TGTGCCTGGACCCGAGGAGGGGCCGAGCAGTACTTC. Protein sequence: CAWTRGGAEQYF.

The chain combines TRBV6-5 with TRBJ2-1; 14 bases match TRBD2. J was trimmed by 7 bases and V by 6 bases; bases with no gene match: 5. This CDR3 is 15 amino acids long. From germline, CDR1 is MNHEY and CDR2 SVGAGI. The CDR3 sequence is CASSMTSGGVNEQFF. The CDR3 DNA reads as TGTGCCAGCAGCATGACTAGCGGGGGGGTAAATGAGCAGTTCTTC.

V usage is TRBV7-2 and J usage is TRBJ2-2; 7 bases map to TRBD1. The V gene end was trimmed by 5 bases and the J gene end by 5 bases; junction bases not matched to a gene: 11. This CDR3 contains 16 residues. CDR1 is SGHTA, CDR2 FQGNSA, per germline. The CDR3 DNA follows: TGTGCCAGCAGCGTTATCGGCAAGGGGGCGACCGGGGAGCTGTTTTTT. Translated, it gives CASSVIGKGATGELFF.

The V gene is TRBV6-5, the J gene TRBJ2-2, with TRBD1 matching over 9 bases. V trimming: 5 bases; J trimming: 6 bases; junction bases outside the gene matches: 4. CDR1 MNHEY and CDR2 SVGAGI come from the germline V gene. CDR3 size: 14 residues. The CDR3 sequence is CASSPRDRAGELFF. The CDR3 bases are TGTGCCAGCAGTCCCCGGGACAGGGCCGGGGAGCTGTTTTTT.

The chain couples TRBV5-1 to TRBJ2-5, with 7 positions matching TRBD2. The CDR3 loop spans 14 amino acids. The V segment lost 4 bases and the J segment 5 bases; nucleotides outside the gene matches: 8. The germline V gene has CDR1 SGHRS and CDR2 YFSETQ. Here the CDR3 DNA reads TGCGCCAGCAGCCCTACTAGCGCGGAGGAGACCCAGTACTTC. This codes for CASSPTSAEETQYF.

V usage is TRBV11-2 and J usage is TRBJ2-1, with a possible D match to TRBD2 (6 bases). The CDR3 contains 15 residues. Germline CDR1 and CDR2: SGHAT and FQNNGV. Trimming stripped 1 base from V and 1 base from J, with 8 bases between. The CDR3 spells CASSLVAASYNEQFF. The DNA for the CDR3 is TGTGCCAGCAGCTTAGTAGCGGCTTCCTACAATGAGCAGTTCTTC.

The chain combines TRBV7-2 with TRBJ1-2; tentative D call: TRBD1 (5 bases). Trimming removed 6 bases from V and 0 bases from J, with 11 bases in between. The V gene's germline CDR1 is SGHTA and CDR2 FQGNSA. The CDR3 consists of 14 residues. The CDR3: CASSKAGSNYGYTF. DNA for the CDR3: TGTGCCAGCAGTAAGGCAGGGTCTAACTATGGCTACACCTTC.

V gene TRBV18 combines with J gene TRBJ1-1, with D hard to call. In germline, CDR1 is KGHSH, CDR2 LQKENI. V gave up 3 bases and J gave up 5 bases, with 13 bases separating them. CDR3 length: 14 amino acids. The CDR3 here is CASSPVRGDTEAFF. CDR3 bases: TGTGCCAGCTCACCCGTCCGGGGTGATACTGAAGCTTTCTTT.

This clone was observed a few times. This rearrangement joins TRBV4-2 to TRBJ1-1; D gene ambiguous. There are 16 residues in the CDR3. Trimming took off 1 base at V and 2 bases at J, with 14 bases between the two ends. Germline V gives CDR1 LGHNA, CDR2 YNFKEQ. CDR3 nucleotides: TGTGCCAGCAGCCAAGCATTGGGTAGCGGAAACACTGAAGCTTTCTTT. Its protein product is CASSQALGSGNTEAFF.

This sequence joins TRBV29-1 and TRBJ1-2; perhaps TRBD1 as D (5 bases). The CDR3 is 12 amino acids. V lost 6 bases and J lost 7, with 15 bases in between. Germline loops: CDR1 SQVTM, CDR2 ANQGSEA. The CDR3 DNA is TGCAGCGTCGTGTCAGGGTCTACTGGCTACACCTTC. As protein: CSVVSGSTGYTF.

The V and J genes are TRBV7-2 and TRBJ1-5, with TRBD1 matching 7 bases. From germline, CDR1 is SGHTA and CDR2 FQGNSA. Trimming removed 4 bases from V and 6 bases from J; junction bases left unmatched: 6. This CDR3 comprises 14 residues. The CDR3 spells CASSYDRVAQPQHF. CDR3 DNA sequence: TGTGCCAGCAGCTACGACAGGGTAGCTCAGCCCCAGCATTTT.

The rearrangement uses TRBV6-5 and TRBJ2-7, with TRBD1 identical over 9 bases. V lost 6 bases and J lost 0; bases outside the gene matches: 6. This CDR3 region has 15 residues. Per germline, CDR1 MNHEY and CDR2 SVGAGI. This CDR3 reads CASRVQGAFSYEQYF. The CDR3 bases are TGTGCCAGCAGGGTACAGGGGGCCTTCTCCTACGAGCAGTACTTC.